This is a list of T cell receptor beta chains from one sample in a study of cytomegalovirus exposure and HLA in healthy donors. Libraries were prepared by immunoSEQ multiplex PCR; TCRdb keeps only in-frame clonotypes and omits some of them. The table has over 50,000 clones, about 67% seen once. Sequencing input: PBMCs. The receptors derive from a man in his forties in good health and CMV-seropositive. The CDR3 runs from the conserved cysteine through the conserved F or W. Each record gives: CDR3 protein, CDR3 DNA, clone size, V gene, D gene, J gene. D genes are given only for firm matches. For some rows the clone size is stated as once, few or many, or as a class when expanded; others skip it.

cdr3_aa: CASSLVGGAENEQFF
cdr3_nt: TGTGCCAGCAGCTTAGTCGGGGGGGCTGAGAATGAGCAGTTCTTC
clone_size: NA
v_call: TRBV7-2
d_call: TRBD2
j_call: TRBJ2-1

cdr3_aa: CASSRTSGGAIQETQYF
cdr3_nt: TGTGCCAGTAGCAGGACTAGCGGGGGGGCGATCCAAGAGACCCAGTACTTC
clone_size: NA
v_call: TRBV19
d_call: TRBD2
j_call: TRBJ2-5

cdr3_aa: CASSPQGVLQETQYF
cdr3_nt: TGTGCCAGCAGCCCCCAGGGGGTATTGCAAGAGACCCAGTACTTC
clone_size: NA
v_call: TRBV7-7
d_call: TRBD1
j_call: TRBJ2-5

cdr3_aa: CASWNGQGANGYTF
cdr3_nt: TGTGCCAGCTGGAATGGACAGGGGGCCAATGGCTACACCTTC
clone_size: NA
v_call: TRBV18
d_call: TRBD1
j_call: TRBJ1-2

cdr3_aa: CASSLERGIDDEQFF
cdr3_nt: TGCGCCAGCAGCTTGGAGAGAGGGATAGACGATGAGCAGTTCTTC
clone_size: NA
v_call: TRBV5-1
d_call: NA
j_call: TRBJ2-1

cdr3_aa: CASSLGKGSNQPQHF
cdr3_nt: TGTGCCAGCAGCTTGGGAAAGGGGAGCAATCAGCCCCAGCATTTT
clone_size: NA
v_call: TRBV5-4
d_call: NA
j_call: TRBJ1-5

cdr3_aa: CASSLRPGVTDTQYF
cdr3_nt: TGTGCCAGCAGCTTAAGGCCAGGGGTGACAGATACGCAGTATTTT
clone_size: NA
v_call: TRBV7-3
d_call: NA
j_call: TRBJ2-3

cdr3_aa: CASSSTAQGSNEQFF
cdr3_nt: TGTGCCAGCAGCTCTACGGCCCAGGGATCCAATGAGCAGTTCTTC
clone_size: NA
v_call: TRBV7-8
d_call: NA
j_call: TRBJ2-1

cdr3_aa: CASSLSSGLNTEAFF
cdr3_nt: TGCGCCAGCAGCTTGTCGTCAGGGTTGAACACTGAAGCTTTCTTT
clone_size: few
v_call: TRBV5-1
d_call: NA
j_call: TRBJ1-1

cdr3_aa: CASSLELAGIPQETQYF
cdr3_nt: TGCGCCAGCAGCTTGGAGTTAGCGGGGATTCCACAAGAGACCCAGTACTTC
clone_size: few
v_call: TRBV5-1
d_call: TRBD2
j_call: TRBJ2-5

cdr3_aa: CASSMDSRLNNSPLHF
cdr3_nt: TGTGCCAGTAGTATGGACAGTCGGCTTAATAATTCACCCCTCCACTTT
clone_size: NA
v_call: TRBV19
d_call: NA
j_call: TRBJ1-6

cdr3_aa: CASQTSLGANVLTF
cdr3_nt: TGTGCCAGCCAGACTAGCCTTGGGGCCAACGTCCTGACTTTC
clone_size: NA
v_call: TRBV2
d_call: TRBD2
j_call: TRBJ2-6

cdr3_aa: CASSQGLSNTGELFF
cdr3_nt: TGCGCCAGCAGCCAGGGACTGTCGAACACCGGGGAGCTGTTTTTT
clone_size: NA
v_call: TRBV5-1
d_call: NA
j_call: TRBJ2-2

cdr3_aa: CASSFGVDSDTQYF
cdr3_nt: TGCGCCAGCAGCTTCGGCGTGGACTCGGATACGCAGTATTTT
clone_size: NA
v_call: TRBV5-1
d_call: NA
j_call: TRBJ2-3

cdr3_aa: CASRTGESQPQHF
cdr3_nt: TGTGCCAGCAGGACAGGGGAGAGTCAGCCCCAGCATTTT
clone_size: few
v_call: TRBV2
d_call: TRBD1
j_call: TRBJ1-5

cdr3_aa: CASSLGDGGGTEAFF
cdr3_nt: TGCGCCAGCAGCTTGGGTGACGGGGGGGGGACTGAAGCTTTCTTT
clone_size: NA
v_call: TRBV5-1
d_call: NA
j_call: TRBJ1-1